These 25 T cell receptor beta chains originate from one sample sequenced in a study of blood T cells in healthy people across ages (dated by TCRdb to the mid-2010s). Library generation was performed with 5' RACE. The listed sequencing device is Illumina HiSeq 2500. A second PCR of 7 to 11 cycles was performed with a sample-barcoded 5' primer and a J-beta primer mix. TCRdb trimmed public reads at Q25 via fastp, called clones via MiXCR and kept in-frame beta chains. Entries that share a CDR3 protein sequence are merged under the most common genes and DNA. This sample is represented by 780,000 or so distinct CDR3 sequences; roughly 53% of them were singletons. The ten largest clones take up about two fifths of the sample. Sequencing was performed on blood. Source of these receptors: a man of 80 years or more in good health.

The chain couples TRBV6-2 or TRBV6-3 to TRBJ2-7, with D uncertain. The CDR3 extends over 14 amino acids. Deletions cut 6 bases from V and 0 bases from J, with 12 bases between. Germline loops: CDR1 MNHEY, CDR2 SVGEGT. CDR3 loop: CASRQRSYSYEQYF. As DNA, the CDR3 is TGTGCCAGCAGACAGCGTTCTTACTCCTACGAGCAGTACTTC.

The CDR3, as DNA: TGTGCCAGCAGACCCGACAGGGTAGCCCGGAAGGAGGCTGAAGCTTTCTTT. Residues: CASRPDRVARKEAEAFF. The V gene is TRBV25-1, the J gene TRBJ1-1; 7 nucleotides agree with TRBD1. The germline CDR1 and CDR2 sequences are MGHDK and SYGVNS. The CDR3 covers 17 residues. V lost 6 bases and J lost 6; bases outside the gene matches: 19.

The rearrangement uses TRBV28 and TRBJ2-1, with TRBD1 matching 7 bases. The trim removed 5 bases at V and 6 bases at J, leaving 13 bases unmatched. CDR1 and CDR2 (germline): MDHEN, SYDVKM. This CDR3 has 16 residues. CDR3 DNA sequence: TGTGCCAGCAGTCCCACTAGACAGGGTAACTTCAATGAGCAGTTCTTC. Encoded protein: CASSPTRQGNFNEQFF.

The chain combines TRBV11-1 with TRBJ2-7; D is perhaps TRBD2 (6 bases). The J call is uncertain, as TRBJ2-4 better fits the DNA end. The CDR3 covers 14 residues. In germline, CDR1 is SGHAT, CDR2 FQDESV (reference sequence). This chain's CDR3 is CASSLESGRSIQYF. DNA of the CDR3: TGTGCCAGCAGCTTAGAGTCTGGGAGGTCCATTCAGTACTTC.

J is TRBJ2-7 and V is TRBV6-2 or TRBV6-3; TRBD2 matches 9 bases. Germline V lookup: CDR1 MNHEY, CDR2 SVGEGT. The trim removed 6 bases at V and 3 bases at J, leaving 9 bases unmatched. This CDR3 contains 15 residues. The CDR3 is CASRIAGAPIYEQYF. DNA for the CDR3: TGTGCCAGCAGAATAGCGGGAGCTCCTATCTACGAGCAGTACTTC.

CDR3 loop: CASSLSADSWSGTENTGELFF. Here the CDR3 DNA reads TGTGCCAGCAGTTTATCAGCCGACTCGTGGTCCGGGACAGAGAACACCGGGGAGCTGTTTTTT. The V gene is TRBV27, the J gene TRBJ2-2; the match to TRBD1 covers 7 bases. Germline V gene sequence: CDR1 MNHEY, CDR2 SMNVEV (reference sequence). The CDR3 consists of 21 residues. The J segment lost 1 base and the V segment lost 0 bases, leaving 17 bases of the junction unmatched.

The rearrangement joins TRBV20-1 to TRBJ1-1; 7 bases align to TRBD1. This CDR3 is 15 amino acids long. Germline CDR1 reads DFQATT; CDR2 reads SNEGSKA (reference sequence). V was pared by 0 bases and J by 1 base, with 5 bases of the junction left unmatched. The CDR3 DNA is TGCAGTGCTAGAGATCCTGCAGGGGGGAACACTGAAGCTTTCTTT. Translating gives CSARDPAGGNTEAFF.

The V gene is TRBV9, the J gene TRBJ2-3, with TRBD2 matching over 12 bases. Germline assignment: CDR1 SGDLS and CDR2 YYNGEE. V lost 3 bases and J lost 14; bases outside the gene matches: 10. The CDR3 loop spans 14 amino acids. The CDR3 DNA sequence: TGTGCCAGCAGCGCGACTAGCGGGAGCAGATACGCGTATTTT. Translated: CASSATSGSRYAYF.

The V gene is TRBV25-1, the J gene TRBJ2-6, with D tentatively TRBD2 (5 bases). Trimming removed 4 bases from V and 0 bases from J, with 7 bases in between. The CDR3 consists of 15 residues. Germline V gene lookup returns CDR1 MGHDK and CDR2 SYGVNS. The CDR3, as DNA: TGTGCCAGCAGTGTCGGGAACTCTGGGGCCAACGTCCTGACTTTC. It yields the protein CASSVGNSGANVLTF.

This chain links TRBV11-1 with TRBJ2-6; D might be TRBD1 (6 bases). There are 17 residues in the CDR3. Trimming shortened V by 1 base and J by 2 bases, and 12 bases separated the two germline ends. The germline V gene encodes CDR1 SGHAT and CDR2 FQDESV (reference sequence). CDR3 region: CASSLGTGFAGANVLTF. The CDR3 nucleotides read TGTGCCAGCAGCTTAGGCACAGGGTTCGCTGGGGCCAACGTCCTGACTTTC.

This rearrangement joins TRBV7-6 to TRBJ2-1; 8 bases are shared with TRBD2. Germline CDR1 SGHVS, CDR2 FNYEAQ. V lost 5 bases, J lost 4 bases, and 7 bases stayed unmatched. This CDR3 has 15 residues. CDR3 nucleotides: TGTGCCAGCAGCCAAAGCGGGAGTGGGTACAATGAGCAGTTCTTC. It specifies CASSQSGSGYNEQFF. Full variable domain (outside the CDR3, taken from reference TRBV7-6 and TRBJ2-1): GAGVSQSPRYKVTKRGQDVALRCDPISGHVSLYWYRQALGQGPEFLTYFNYEAQQDKSGLPNDRFSAERPEGSISTLTIQRTEQRDSAMYRCASSQSGSGYNEQFFGPGTRLTVL.

In its sample, this clonotype was seen many times. The chain carries TRBV11-2 and TRBJ2-6; D ambiguous. CDR1 and CDR2 (germline): SGHAT, FQNNGV. Trimming shortened V by 0 bases and J by 0 bases, and 12 bases separated the two germline ends. The length of the CDR3 is 18 residues. The CDR3 loop reads CASSLDPADTSGANVLTF. The CDR3 DNA reads TGTGCCAGCAGCTTAGACCCCGCGGATACCTCTGGGGCCAACGTCCTGACTTTC.

The CDR3 is CASSERGQASTNEKLFF. The CDR3 coding sequence is TGTGCCAGCAGTGAACGAGGGCAAGCTTCAACTAATGAAAAACTGTTTTTT. V is TRBV2 and J is TRBJ1-4; D gene ambiguous. The CDR3 consists of 17 residues. V was shortened by 2 bases and J by 0 bases, with 13 bases between the two germline ends. Per the germline V gene, CDR1 is SNHLY and CDR2 is FYNNEI.

The CDR3 reads CATNGFMASGYYEQYF. CDR3 DNA sequence: TGTGCCACCAATGGTTTTATGGCTAGCGGGTACTACGAGCAGTACTTC. The V and J genes are TRBV6-5 and TRBJ2-7; 8 nucleotides align to TRBD2. J gave up 3 bases and V 10 bases, and 17 bases lay outside the gene matches. CDR1 MNHEY and CDR2 SVGAGI come from the germline V gene. The CDR3 runs to 16 residues.

The J gene is TRBJ2-3, the V gene TRBV10-3, with TRBD2 identical over 13 bases. There are 16 residues in the CDR3. Trimming removed 4 bases from V and 14 bases from J; junction bases left unmatched: 15. CDR1 and CDR2 (germline): ENHRY, SYGVKD. CDR3 protein: CAISGTSGRGGRYAYF. CDR3 DNA sequence: TGTGCCATCAGTGGGACTAGCGGGAGAGGGGGCAGATACGCGTATTTT.

This clonotype was picked up a small number of times. The V and J genes are TRBV3-1 and TRBJ2-3; TRBD1 matches 10 bases. CDR1 and CDR2 from the germline V gene are LGHDT and YNNKEL (reference sequence). The V gene end was trimmed by 3 bases and the J gene end by 14 bases; junction bases not matched to a gene: 11. The CDR3 runs 14 residues. Here the CDR3 reads CASSQTGGQRYAYF. CDR3 in DNA: TGTGCCAGCAGCCAGACAGGGGGCCAGAGATACGCGTATTTT.

This clonotype was detected a few times. The chain recombines TRBV12-3 or TRBV12-4 with TRBJ2-7; possibly TRBD1 for D (5 bases). The CDR3 runs 14 residues. V was cut by 2 bases and J by 7 bases, with 15 bases left in between. The CDR3 loop reads CASSLKAGPGEQYF. The DNA for the CDR3 is TGTGCCAGCAGTTTAAAGGCAGGTCCAGGGGAGCAGTACTTC.

There are many counts of this clonotype. The V gene is TRBV25-1, the J gene TRBJ2-4; D not certain. Trimming cost V 6 bases and J 9 bases, with 18 bases left between them. There are 14 residues in the CDR3. CDR1 is MGHDK, CDR2 SYGVNS, per germline. The CDR3 sequence: CASRGPADGGIQYF. Here the CDR3 DNA reads TGTGCCAGCAGAGGCCCCGCGGATGGCGGCATTCAGTACTTC.

The chain joins TRBV9 to TRBJ2-2; no reliable D call. Trimming left V 0 bases short and J 4 bases short, with 4 bases between. The germline gives CDR1 SGDLS, CDR2 YYNGEE. The CDR3 is 13 amino acids. CDR3 residues: CASSVAVTGELFF. CDR3 in DNA: TGTGCCAGCAGCGTAGCGGTCACCGGGGAGCTGTTTTTT.

This clonotype was detected a few times. The chain combines TRBV20-1 with TRBJ2-5; tentative D call: TRBD2 (5 bases). Trimming pared 3 bases from V and 10 bases from J, leaving 12 bases between. CDR3 length equals 11 residues. Germline CDR1 is DFQATT and CDR2 is SNEGSKA (reference sequence). This CDR3 is CSASVKGSQYF. CDR3 nucleotides: TGCAGTGCTAGCGTTAAAGGGAGCCAGTACTTC.

This clonotype was found a few times. This chain links TRBV25-1 with TRBJ1-2; tentatively, D is TRBD1 (5 bases). Deletions cut 1 base from V and 2 bases from J, with 17 bases between. Germline assignment: CDR1 MGHDK and CDR2 SYGVNS. CDR3 length equals 17 residues. This chain's CDR3 is CASSEWAGLELNYGYTF. The CDR3 bases are TGTGCCAGCAGTGAATGGGCAGGGCTCGAATTAAACTATGGCTACACCTTC.

This clonotype was counted only a few times. V gene TRBV7-9 combines with J gene TRBJ2-5; perhaps TRBD2 as D (6 bases). The CDR3 spans 14 residues. Germline lookup yields CDR1 SEHNR and CDR2 FQNEAQ (reference sequence). V was cut by 3 bases and J by 4 bases, with 12 bases left in between. The CDR3: CASSLERGGETQYF. In DNA, the CDR3 is TGTGCCAGCAGCTTGGAGAGGGGAGGAGAGACCCAGTACTTC.

The table lists this clonotype with a few counts. The chain uses TRBV14 and TRBJ2-1; D is possibly TRBD1 or TRBD2 (7 bases each). Trimming shortened V by 1 base and J by 9 bases, and 10 bases separated the two germline ends. The CDR3 has 13 amino acids. Germline V CDR1 and CDR2: SGHDN, FVKESK. The CDR3 spells CASSQARGGEQFF. The CDR3 region has the DNA TGTGCCAGCAGCCAAGCCAGGGGGGGTGAGCAGTTCTTC.

The chain recombines TRBV29-1 with TRBJ2-3; D is unresolved. CDR1 SQVTM and CDR2 ANQGSEA come from the germline V gene. The V gene lost 3 bases and the J gene lost 2 bases, with 15 bases spanning the gap. This CDR3 contains 15 residues. CDR3 loop: CSVDNRLANTDTQYF. The CDR3 region has the DNA TGCAGCGTTGACAACCGGTTGGCGAACACAGATACGCAGTATTTT.

This sequence joins TRBV7-2 and TRBJ1-2; possibly TRBD1 for D (6 bases). The germline V and J ends were trimmed by 5 bases and 6 bases, with 13 bases remaining between them. This CDR3 has 13 residues. Germline V gives CDR1 SGHTA, CDR2 FQGNSA. The CDR3 DNA follows: TGTGCCAGCAGCCCACAGGGTGGTGATGGCTACACCTTC. The encoded protein is CASSPQGGDGYTF.